Each of the 27 T cell receptor beta chains below was sequenced from the same sample in a study of blood T cell repertoires in COVID-19. Assay used: immunoSEQ multiplex PCR; TCRdb lists only in-frame clones, some missing. The data contain a few hundred thousand clones, over 70% of them seen just once; the ten biggest clones take up around 1.2%. The sample was peripheral blood. Source of these receptors: a woman between 50 and 59 years old with acute or convalescent COVID-19.

This clone was seen a few times. The J gene is TRBJ1-4, the V gene TRBV24-1; weak D call: TRBD1 (5 bases). The CDR3 covers 14 residues. V was cut by 5 bases and J by 8 bases, with 14 bases left in between. Germline assignment: CDR1 KGHDR and CDR2 SFDVKD. For the CDR3, the DNA is TGTGCCACCAGTGGATCCGGGGGTGAGGAAAAACTGTTTTTT. This translates into CATSGSGGEEKLFF.

In its sample, this clone was seen a few times. The chain combines TRBV5-1 with TRBJ1-2; 7 positions match TRBD1. CDR3 length: 14 amino acids. Trimming cost V 5 bases and J 1 base; bases outside gene matches: 5. The germline CDR1 and CDR2 sequences are SGHRS and YFSETQ. The chain's CDR3 is CASRPQGSNYGYTF. The CDR3 nucleotides are TGCGCCAGCAGACCACAGGGGAGTAACTATGGCTACACCTTC.

In its sample, this clone was seen a few times. CDR3 in amino acids: CASSLEGTGGTEAFF. The CDR3 DNA reads TGTGCCAGCAGCTTAGAAGGGACAGGGGGCACTGAAGCTTTCTTT. The chain uses TRBV7-9 and TRBJ1-1; 11 positions agree with TRBD1. Germline loops: CDR1 SEHNR, CDR2 FQNEAQ (reference sequence). After removal of 1 base from V and 4 bases from J, the junction contained 2 bases not matched to a gene. This CDR3 has 15 amino acids.

This clone came up once. CDR3 sequence: CASSTLKGVKLRNEKLFF. In DNA, the CDR3 is TGTGCCAGCTCCACACTCAAAGGGGTCAAGCTCCGTAATGAAAAACTGTTTTTT. The chain is built from TRBV18 and TRBJ1-4, with a weak D call TRBD1 (5 bases). The V end was cut by 6 bases, the J end by 4 bases, with 24 bases between. The CDR3 extends over 18 amino acids. Germline V lookup: CDR1 KGHSH, CDR2 LQKENI.

The chain joins TRBV28 to TRBJ2-2; 8 bases are a match to TRBD1. CDR3 size: 14 residues. Germline values: CDR1 MDHEN, CDR2 SYDVKM. J lost 6 bases, V lost 6 bases, and 6 bases had no gene match. DNA of the CDR3: TGTGCCAGCAGGGAGAGCAGGGGGCCCGGGGAGCTGTTTTTT. It translates to CASRESRGPGELFF.

V is TRBV6-1 and J is TRBJ2-1; 9 positions match TRBD1. The ends lost 5 bases at V and 4 bases at J; junction bases unmatched: 6. CDR1 MNHNS and CDR2 SASEGT come from the germline V gene. This CDR3 contains 15 residues. The CDR3 reads CASSSRTGDYNEQFF. CDR3 nucleotide sequence: TGTGCCAGCAGTAGCAGGACAGGGGATTACAATGAGCAGTTCTTC.

A single count supports this clone. The chain has TRBV24-1 and TRBJ2-3, with 7 bases lining up with TRBD1. Germline V gene sequence: CDR1 KGHDR, CDR2 SFDVKD. This CDR3 region has 11 residues. V was clipped by 7 bases and J by 11 bases; unmatched bases: 5. The CDR3 spells CATSGPGGQYF. In DNA form, the CDR3 reads TGTGCCACCAGCGGTCCAGGGGGGCAGTATTTT.

The chain is built from TRBV11-2 and TRBJ2-1, with 9 nucleotides matching TRBD1. The length of the CDR3 is 16 residues. Per germline, CDR1 SGHAT and CDR2 FQNNGV. The trim removed 3 bases at V and 6 bases at J, leaving 9 bases unmatched. CDR3 bases: TGTGCCAGCAGCTTGGCTGGACAGGGGAGAATCAATGAGCAGTTCTTC. Translated, it gives CASSLAGQGRINEQFF. The variable domain in full, with the rest retrieved from reference TRBV11-2 and TRBJ2-1, is EAGVAQSPRYKIIEKRQSVAFWCNPISGHATLYWYQQILGQGPKLLIQFQNNGVVDDSQLPKDRFSAERLKGVDSTLKIQPAKLEDSAVYLCASSLAGQGRINEQFFGPGTRLTVL.

This sequence joins TRBV9 and TRBJ1-6; D might be TRBD1 (6 bases). Germline V gene lookup returns CDR1 SGDLS and CDR2 YYNGEE. This CDR3 region has 15 residues. Trimming removed 1 base from V and 8 bases from J, with 13 bases in between. The CDR3 is CASSVRTAGDSPLHF. In DNA, the CDR3 is TGTGCCAGCAGCGTAAGGACAGCAGGGGATTCACCCCTCCACTTT.

The DNA of the CDR3 is TGTGCCAGCAGTAACGGGACAGGGCTCCTCATCTACGAGCAGTACTTC. Protein: CASSNGTGLLIYEQYF. The chain employs TRBV6-2 or TRBV6-3 and TRBJ2-7; 9 bases line up with TRBD1. CDR1 is MNHEY and CDR2 is SVGEGT in the germline V gene. This CDR3 is built from 16 residues. After removal of 5 bases from V and 3 bases from J, the junction contained 11 bases not matched to a gene.

This clone was recorded a few times. The V and J genes are TRBV5-1 and TRBJ2-7; 11 bases agree with TRBD1. Germline CDR1 SGHRS, CDR2 YFSETQ. V was pared by 4 bases and J by 7 bases, with 10 bases of the junction left unmatched. The CDR3 is 15 residues long. CDR3 in DNA: TGCGCCAGCAGCCCGGATGGACAGGGGGCGGTTGAGCAGTACTTC. Protein sequence: CASSPDGQGAVEQYF. The full variable domain, completed using reference TRBV5-1 and TRBJ2-7, is KAGVTQTPRYLIKTRGQQVTLSCSPISGHRSVSWYQQTPGQGLQFLFEYFSETQRNKGNFPGRFSGRQFSNSRSEMNVSTLELGDSALYLCASSPDGQGAVEQYFGPGTRLTVT.

V is TRBV29-1 and J is TRBJ2-7; 9 bases agree with TRBD1. Germline assignment: CDR1 SQVTM and CDR2 ANQGSEA. CDR3 size: 14 residues. V was pared by 4 bases and J by 3 bases, with 7 bases of the junction left unmatched. The CDR3 sequence is CSVARGQGNYEQYF. CDR3 DNA sequence: TGCAGCGTTGCCAGGGGACAGGGCAACTACGAGCAGTACTTC.

The genes are TRBV19 and TRBJ1-5; 7 bases agree with TRBD1. The CDR3 is 17 residues long. Germline CDR1 LNHDA, CDR2 SQIVND (reference sequence). V shed 0 bases and J 0 bases; nucleotides not matched to a gene: 5. CDR3 in amino acids: CASSIDPGGNSNQPQHF. In DNA, the CDR3 is TGTGCCAGTAGTATAGATCCAGGGGGAAATAGCAATCAGCCCCAGCATTTT.

The chain employs TRBV19 and TRBJ1-2; 7 bases are a match to TRBD1. In germline, CDR1 is LNHDA, CDR2 SQIVND (reference sequence). Germline trimming cut 4 bases from V and 0 bases from J; bases unmatched to any gene: 5. CDR3 size: 15 residues. CDR3 protein: CASSTLTGSNYGYTF. DNA of the CDR3: TGTGCCAGTAGTACCCTGACAGGGTCTAACTATGGCTACACCTTC. Variable domain in full (rest from reference TRBV19 and TRBJ1-2): DGGITQSPKYLFRKEGQNVTLSCEQNLNHDAMYWYRQDPGQGLRLIYYSQIVNDFQKGDIAEGYSVSREKKESFPLTVTSAQKNPTAFYLCASSTLTGSNYGYTFGSGTRLTVV.

This clone has more than one count but fewer than ten. In DNA form, the CDR3 reads TGTGCCAGCAGTTATGGAGGTGAAGCTTTCTTT. Translation: CASSYGGEAFF. The chain employs TRBV6-2 or TRBV6-3 and TRBJ1-1, with D hard to call. Trimming shortened V by 3 bases and J by 7 bases, and 6 bases separated the two germline ends. The germline V gene encodes CDR1 MNHEY and CDR2 SVGEGT. This CDR3 contains 11 residues.

This clone was observed a few times. The chain recombines TRBV2 with TRBJ2-7, with D possibly matching TRBD2 (5 bases). Trimming left V 7 bases short and J 3 bases short, with 10 bases between. This CDR3 comprises 12 residues. Germline assignment: CDR1 SNHLY and CDR2 FYNNEI. CDR3 nucleotide sequence: TGTGCCAGCAACGTTGAGGGCTACGAGCAGTACGTC. Translation gives CASNVEGYEQYV.

This clone is a singleton in its sample. The rearrangement uses TRBV9 and TRBJ2-5, with 7 bases identical to TRBD1. Trimming at V came to 0 bases and at J to 4 bases, leaving 3 bases not matched to a gene. Germline assignment: CDR1 SGDLS and CDR2 YYNGEE. The CDR3 extends over 14 amino acids. CDR3 coding DNA: TGTGCCAGCAGCGTAGTAGGGGGCGCAGAGACCCAGTACTTC. Translated, it gives CASSVVGGAETQYF. The complete variable domain, with remaining parts taken from reference TRBV9 and TRBJ2-5, reads DSGVTQTPKHLITATGQRVTLRCSPRSGDLSVYWYQQSLDQGLQFLIQYYNGEERAKGNILERFSAQQFPDLHSELNLSSLELGDSALYFCASSVVGGAETQYFGPGTRLLVL.

The chain has TRBV5-1 and TRBJ2-2; perhaps TRBD1 as D (6 bases). The CDR3 length is 15 residues. The germline CDR1 and CDR2 sequences are SGHRS and YFSETQ. V dropped 3 bases and J dropped 2 bases, with 11 bases sitting between them. CDR3 sequence (DNA): TGCGCCAGCAGCTACGGGACACCAAACACCGGGGAGCTGTTTTTT. Its protein product is CASSYGTPNTGELFF.

V usage is TRBV6-4 and J usage is TRBJ2-3, with TRBD2 as a possible D gene (6 bases). Germline assignment: CDR1 MRHNA and CDR2 SNTAGT. The CDR3 covers 13 residues. Trimming took 5 bases from V and 2 from J, leaving 8 bases between them. CDR3: CASSSDYTDTQYF. CDR3 bases: TGTGCCAGCAGTTCGGACTACACAGATACGCAGTATTTT.

This clone was recorded once. This chain links TRBV6-5 with TRBJ2-4; 8 nucleotides agree with TRBD1. The V gene's germline CDR1 is MNHEY and CDR2 SVGAGI. The V and J ends lost 5 bases and 6 bases, in that order; junction bases with no gene match: 6. This CDR3 spans 14 amino acids. The CDR3 sequence is CASSHGQGGNIQYF. The CDR3 DNA follows: TGTGCCAGCAGTCACGGACAGGGAGGAAACATTCAGTACTTC.

The genes are TRBV5-4 and TRBJ2-5; 7 bases align to TRBD2. V lost 4 bases, J lost 4 bases, and 10 bases stayed unmatched. CDR1 and CDR2 from the germline V gene are SGHNT and YYREEE (reference sequence). The CDR3 is 15 residues long. The CDR3 spells CASSPREGERETQYF. The CDR3 DNA is TGTGCCAGCAGCCCCAGGGAGGGAGAGCGAGAGACCCAGTACTTC.

This chain links TRBV6-5 with TRBJ2-7, with 11 bases matching TRBD2. The germline CDR1 and CDR2 sequences are MNHEY and SVGAGI. Trimming removed 6 bases from V and 3 bases from J; junction bases left unmatched: 7. This CDR3 has 15 amino acids. The CDR3 reads CASRMTSGTFYEQYF. The CDR3 region has the DNA TGTGCCAGCAGGATGACTAGCGGGACCTTCTACGAGCAGTACTTC.

The chain is built from TRBV7-8 and TRBJ1-3; TRBD1 matches at 7 bases. This CDR3 spans 17 amino acids. The ends lost 5 bases at V and 0 bases at J; junction bases unmatched: 10. From germline, CDR1 is SGHVS and CDR2 FQNEAQ. CDR3 region: CASSPKAQGHSGNTIYF. CDR3 nucleotide sequence: TGTGCCAGCAGCCCTAAAGCACAGGGGCACTCTGGAAACACCATATATTTT.

The rearrangement links TRBV21-1 to TRBJ2-5; the table's D call, TRBD1, has no DNA check behind it. TRBV21-1 represents a pseudogene. The CDR3 is 13 amino acids. CDR3 in DNA: TGTGCCGCACACACAGGTCTTCGGGAGACCCAGTACTTC. It specifies CAAHTGLRETQYF.

This clone appeared once. The chain is built from TRBV5-4 and TRBJ2-5, with TRBD1 identical over 7 bases. Germline-derived CDR1 and CDR2 are SGHNT and YYREEE (reference sequence). Trimming removed 4 bases from V and 4 bases from J; junction bases left unmatched: 10. CDR3 length: 15 residues. The CDR3 spells CASSPAEGAGETQYF. In nucleotides, the CDR3 is TGTGCCAGCAGCCCTGCCGAGGGGGCGGGAGAGACCCAGTACTTC.

The J gene is TRBJ1-1, the V gene TRBV6-5; TRBD1 is a possible D gene (5 bases). With 8 bases removed from V and 0 bases from J, the gap between germline ends came to 13 bases. The CDR3 extends over 14 amino acids. Germline CDR1 and CDR2: MNHEY and SVGAGI. This chain's CDR3 is CASYKTVVNTEAFF. Here the CDR3 DNA reads TGTGCCAGCTACAAGACAGTCGTGAACACTGAAGCTTTCTTT.

The chain uses TRBV14 and TRBJ2-1, with a possible D match to TRBD2 (6 bases). Germline CDR1 SGHDN, CDR2 FVKESK. The CDR3 sequence is 15 residues long. V lost 1 base, J lost 10 bases, and 17 bases lay in between. The CDR3 bases are TGTGCCAGCAGCCAAGCGCTAGCGACGGCCGACGAGCAGTTCTTC. Translation: CASSQALATADEQFF. Full variable domain (rest looked up from reference TRBV14 and TRBJ2-1): EAGVTQFPSHSVIEKGQTVTLRCDPISGHDNLYWYRRVMGKEIKFLLHFVKESKQDESGMPNNRFLAERTGGTYSTLKVQPAELEDSGVYFCASSQALATADEQFFGPGTRLTVL.